This T cell receptor (beta chain) is from a study of blood T cell repertoires in COVID-19. Across the whole study: The United States, Italy and Spain were the sources of the acute and convalescent COVID-19 samples.

This table comes from immunoSEQ multiplex PCR, and its TCRdb copy is limited to in-frame clones, with some not included. The sample has a few hundred thousand clones; roughly 80% are singletons. Participants were aged roughly 18 to 90 years, lived in about 26 US areas, and enrolled virtually. Recovered status applied to Cohort 3 donors who had two consecutive negative PCRs. It also applied to those with clearance or with symptom resolution. There are 17 residues in the CDR3. CDR1 SGHTA and CDR2 FQGNSA come from the germline V gene. The V gene lost 2 bases and the J gene lost 2 bases, with 18 bases spanning the gap.

The sequence was collected from a woman aged 50 to 60 who had recovered from COVID-19. The V and J genes are TRBV7-2 and TRBJ2-5; D is perhaps TRBD1 (5 bases). Sequencing was performed on PBMCs or T cells enriched from blood (not recorded which). The CDR3 DNA is TGTGCCAGCAGCTTAAGGCGCCTGACACAGGAGCAAGAGACCCAGTACTTC. Protein sequence: CASSLRRLTQEQETQYF.